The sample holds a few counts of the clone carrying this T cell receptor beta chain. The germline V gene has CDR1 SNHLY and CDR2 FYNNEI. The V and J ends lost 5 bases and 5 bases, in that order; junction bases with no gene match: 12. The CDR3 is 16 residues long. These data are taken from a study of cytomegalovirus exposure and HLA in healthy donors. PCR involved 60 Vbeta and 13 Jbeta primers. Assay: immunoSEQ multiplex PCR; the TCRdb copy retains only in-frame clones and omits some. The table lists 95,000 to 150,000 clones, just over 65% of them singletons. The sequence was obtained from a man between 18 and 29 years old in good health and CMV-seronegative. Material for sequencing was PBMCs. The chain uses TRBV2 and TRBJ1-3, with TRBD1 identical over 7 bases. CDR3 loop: CASSLPLGQRRNTIYF. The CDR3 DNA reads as TGTGCCAGCAGTTTACCCCTGGGACAGCGACGAAACACCATATATTTT.